These T cell receptor beta chains were read from a single sample in a study of blood T cells in healthy people across ages. TCRdb re-called the 5' RACE reads through MiXCR, storing one row per CDR3 protein. Of about 780,000 distinct CDR3 sequences listed, approximately 24% are singletons. The same sample was also used in a study of T cells of mothers and their children.

The sample consisted of blood. The source is a boy younger than 18 in good health. CDR3s include the opening cysteine and the closing phenylalanine or tryptophan. The D gene is left open where the match is weak. A row's size may be missing; if present it is once, few, many or a size class.

V gene: TRBV6-5
D gene: -
J gene: TRBJ2-5
clone size: few
CDR3 protein: CASGPDQETQYF
CDR3 DNA: TGTGCCAGCGGGCCCGACCAAGAGACCCAGTACTTC

V gene: TRBV4-1
D gene: -
J gene: TRBJ2-1
clone size: few
CDR3 protein: CASSQDSTSGEQFF
CDR3 DNA: TGCGCCAGCAGCCAAGATAGCACCTCGGGTGAGCAGTTCTTC

V gene: TRBV4-1
D gene: TRBD2
J gene: TRBJ2-1
clone size: many
CDR3 protein: CASSLGASGEGGQFF
CDR3 DNA: TGCGCCAGCAGCCTAGGGGCTAGCGGGGAGGGGGGGCAGTTCTTC

V gene: TRBV10-3
D gene: TRBD1
J gene: TRBJ2-7
clone size: -
CDR3 protein: CAMGDSIYEQYF
CDR3 DNA: TGTGCCATGGGGGACAGCATCTACGAGCAGTACTTC

V gene: TRBV6-5
D gene: TRBD1
J gene: TRBJ2-5
clone size: -
CDR3 protein: CASSSGQGSETQYF
CDR3 DNA: TGTGCCAGCAGTTCGGGACAGGGCTCTGAGACCCAGTACTTC

V gene: TRBV29-1
D gene: -
J gene: TRBJ1-1
clone size: -
CDR3 protein: CSTEKENTEAFF
CDR3 DNA: TGCAGCACCGAGAAGGAGAACACTGAAGCTTTCTTT

V gene: TRBV10-3
D gene: TRBD2
J gene: TRBJ2-5
clone size: few
CDR3 protein: CAISECPGLDQETQYF
CDR3 DNA: TGTGCCATCAGTGAGTGTCCGGGACTAGACCAAGAGACCCAGTACTTC

V gene: TRBV6-5
D gene: -
J gene: TRBJ2-3
clone size: few
CDR3 protein: CASSQYPTDTQYF
CDR3 DNA: TGTGCCAGCAGTCAATATCCAACAGATACGCAGTATTTT

V gene: TRBV3-1
D gene: TRBD1
J gene: TRBJ2-3
clone size: -
CDR3 protein: CASSPGRGGYDTQYF
CDR3 DNA: TGTGCCAGCAGCCCAGGTCGAGGGGGCTACGATACGCAGTATTTT

V gene: TRBV2
D gene: -
J gene: TRBJ2-5
clone size: many
CDR3 protein: CASSDAETQYF
CDR3 DNA: TGTGCCAGCAGTGACGCTGAGACCCAGTACTTC

V gene: TRBV6-4
D gene: TRBD1
J gene: TRBJ1-1
clone size: few
CDR3 protein: CASSLDRGSSTEAFF
CDR3 DNA: TGTGCCAGCAGCCTAGACAGGGGTAGTAGCACTGAAGCTTTCTTT

V gene: TRBV7-3
D gene: TRBD1
J gene: TRBJ2-6
clone size: few
CDR3 protein: CASSLGAGTAGANVLTF
CDR3 DNA: TGTGCCAGCAGCTTAGGAGCCGGGACAGCAGGGGCCAACGTCCTGACTTTC

V gene: TRBV5-6
D gene: TRBD2
J gene: TRBJ2-1
clone size: -
CDR3 protein: CASSSQREGFHEQFF
CDR3 DNA: TGTGCCAGCAGCTCCCAGCGGGAGGGGTTCCATGAGCAGTTCTTC

V gene: TRBV5-1
D gene: -
J gene: TRBJ1-5
clone size: -
CDR3 protein: CASSLDWGPNQPQHF
CDR3 DNA: TGCGCCAGCAGCTTGGACTGGGGGCCCAATCAGCCCCAGCATTTT

V gene: TRBV2
D gene: -
J gene: TRBJ2-4
clone size: many
CDR3 protein: CASGVLAKNIQYF
CDR3 DNA: TGTGCCAGCGGGGTTTTAGCCAAAAACATTCAGTACTTC

V gene: TRBV5-7
D gene: -
J gene: TRBJ2-1
clone size: few
CDR3 protein: CASSLASTDEQFF
CDR3 DNA: TGTGCCAGCAGCTTGGCTAGTACCGATGAGCAGTTCTTC

V gene: TRBV12-3/TRBV12-4
D gene: TRBD1
J gene: TRBJ1-1
clone size: few
CDR3 protein: CASRPRDRVTEAFF
CDR3 DNA: TGTGCCAGCCGCCCCCGGGACAGGGTCACTGAAGCTTTCTTT

V gene: TRBV6-5
D gene: -
J gene: TRBJ2-7
clone size: -
CDR3 protein: CATLGWQDSYEQYF
CDR3 DNA: TGTGCTACTTTGGGGTGGCAGGACTCCTACGAGCAGTACTTC

V gene: TRBV11-2
D gene: -
J gene: TRBJ1-4
clone size: -
CDR3 protein: CASSLEGVEKLFF
CDR3 DNA: TGTGCCAGCAGCTTAGAAGGGGTTGAAAAACTGTTTTTT

V gene: TRBV5-6
D gene: -
J gene: TRBJ2-3
clone size: -
CDR3 protein: CASSQSTSGTDTQYF
CDR3 DNA: TGTGCCAGCAGTCAATCCACGAGCGGCACAGATACGCAGTATTTT

V gene: TRBV2
D gene: TRBD2
J gene: TRBJ2-3
clone size: -
CDR3 protein: CASSLLAARTDTQYF
CDR3 DNA: TGTGCCAGCAGTCTGCTAGCGGCTCGCACAGATACGCAGTATTTT

V gene: TRBV20-1
D gene: -
J gene: TRBJ2-3
clone size: -
CDR3 protein: CSASGSLSADTQYF
CDR3 DNA: TGCAGTGCCTCCGGGAGCCTTTCTGCAGATACGCAGTATTTT

V gene: TRBV29-1
D gene: TRBD1
J gene: TRBJ1-6
clone size: -
CDR3 protein: CSAQTGVNNSPLHF
CDR3 DNA: TGCAGCGCCCAGACAGGGGTGAATAATTCACCCCTCCACTTT

V gene: TRBV20-1
D gene: -
J gene: TRBJ1-3
clone size: -
CDR3 protein: CSAREPISGNTIYF
CDR3 DNA: TGCAGTGCTAGAGAGCCCATCTCTGGAAACACCATATATTTT

V gene: TRBV7-9
D gene: -
J gene: TRBJ2-3
clone size: -
CDR3 protein: CVSSPRHDTQYF
CDR3 DNA: TGTGTCAGCAGCCCACGACACGATACGCAGTATTTT

V gene: TRBV28
D gene: -
J gene: TRBJ2-7
clone size: -
CDR3 protein: CASSLDGTKVKFYEQYF
CDR3 DNA: TGTGCCAGCAGTTTGGACGGGACGAAAGTAAAATTCTACGAGCAGTACTTC

V gene: TRBV25-1
D gene: TRBD1
J gene: TRBJ1-4
clone size: few
CDR3 protein: CASSELTGMERLFF
CDR3 DNA: TGTGCCAGCAGTGAATTGACAGGGATGGAAAGACTGTTTTTT

V gene: TRBV20-1
D gene: TRBD1
J gene: TRBJ1-4
clone size: -
CDR3 protein: CSVGRQGGSEKLFF
CDR3 DNA: TGCAGTGTTGGGCGACAGGGGGGGTCCGAAAAACTGTTTTTT

V gene: TRBV20-1
D gene: -
J gene: TRBJ1-1
clone size: few
CDR3 protein: CSARLQVTGTEAFF
CDR3 DNA: TGCAGTGCGCGCCTACAGGTGACCGGCACTGAAGCTTTCTTT

V gene: TRBV12-3/TRBV12-4
D gene: -
J gene: TRBJ1-6
clone size: few
CDR3 protein: CASSFDRPSSYNSPLHF
CDR3 DNA: TGTGCCAGCAGTTTTGACAGACCCAGCTCCTATAATTCACCCCTCCACTTT

V gene: TRBV4-1
D gene: TRBD2
J gene: TRBJ2-2
clone size: few
CDR3 protein: CASSQMGLAGGANTGELFF
CDR3 DNA: TGCGCCAGCAGCCAGATGGGACTAGCGGGGGGTGCGAACACCGGGGAGCTGTTTTTT

V gene: TRBV12-3/TRBV12-4
D gene: -
J gene: TRBJ2-1
clone size: many
CDR3 protein: CASSLQGGTYNEQFF
CDR3 DNA: TGTGCCAGCAGTTTACAAGGCGGCACTTACAATGAGCAGTTCTTC

V gene: TRBV27
D gene: -
J gene: TRBJ1-2
clone size: -
CDR3 protein: CASSLMGRNDGYTF
CDR3 DNA: TGTGCCAGCAGTCTAATGGGACGGAATGATGGCTACACCTTC

V gene: TRBV7-9
D gene: TRBD1
J gene: TRBJ1-2
clone size: -
CDR3 protein: CASSLAGQTNYGYTF
CDR3 DNA: TGTGCCAGCAGCTTAGCGGGACAGACGAACTATGGCTACACCTTC

V gene: TRBV19
D gene: -
J gene: TRBJ2-6
clone size: few
CDR3 protein: CASQGANSGANVLTF
CDR3 DNA: TGTGCCAGCCAGGGTGCGAACTCTGGGGCCAACGTCCTGACTTTC

V gene: TRBV27
D gene: TRBD1
J gene: TRBJ1-1
clone size: -
CDR3 protein: CASSNSGQLPEAFF
CDR3 DNA: TGTGCCAGCAGTAACTCGGGACAGTTGCCTGAAGCTTTCTTT

V gene: TRBV4-2
D gene: TRBD2
J gene: TRBJ2-1
clone size: few
CDR3 protein: CASSQESSGIYNEQFF
CDR3 DNA: TGTGCCAGCAGCCAAGAATCTAGCGGGATATACAATGAGCAGTTCTTC

V gene: TRBV7-7
D gene: -
J gene: TRBJ2-1
clone size: few
CDR3 protein: CASSSALGQQEQFF
CDR3 DNA: TGTGCCAGCAGCTCCGCCCTTGGGCAGCAAGAGCAGTTCTTC

V gene: TRBV30
D gene: -
J gene: TRBJ1-2
clone size: -
CDR3 protein: CAWSVTGLYGYTF
CDR3 DNA: TGTGCCTGGAGTGTAACCGGGCTCTATGGCTACACCTTC

V gene: TRBV2
D gene: TRBD1
J gene: TRBJ2-2
clone size: few
CDR3 protein: CASRGQVTGELFF
CDR3 DNA: TGTGCCAGCAGGGGACAGGTCACCGGGGAGCTGTTTTTT

V gene: TRBV4-1
D gene: -
J gene: TRBJ1-3
clone size: few
CDR3 protein: CASSQGATGPRRNTIYF
CDR3 DNA: TGCGCCAGCAGCCAGGGGGCTACAGGACCGAGAAGAAACACCATATATTTT

V gene: TRBV7-3
D gene: -
J gene: TRBJ2-7
clone size: few
CDR3 protein: CASSLNSLSGEQYF
CDR3 DNA: TGTGCCAGCAGCTTAAACAGCCTCTCGGGAGAGCAGTACTTC

V gene: TRBV6-6
D gene: -
J gene: TRBJ2-3
clone size: few
CDR3 protein: CASSPRARSTDTQYF
CDR3 DNA: TGTGCCAGCAGCCCCCGAGCCCGCAGCACAGATACGCAGTATTTT

V gene: TRBV28
D gene: -
J gene: TRBJ2-2
clone size: few
CDR3 protein: CASSPGQLNTGELFF
CDR3 DNA: TGTGCCAGCAGCCCGGGACAACTGAACACCGGGGAGCTGTTTTTT

V gene: TRBV3-1
D gene: -
J gene: TRBJ2-7
clone size: -
CDR3 protein: CASSQDPSPESGYEQYF
CDR3 DNA: TGTGCCAGCAGCCAAGATCCGTCGCCTGAGTCAGGATACGAGCAGTACTTC